Each of the 32 T cell receptor beta chains below was sequenced from the same sample in a study of T cells in tuberculosis. Using immunoSEQ multiplex PCR, the repertoire was profiled, and TCRdb retains in-frame clones only, with some absent. In the table there are roughly 44,000 clones, 90% to 95% of which are singletons. Specimen: PBMCs. The source of these receptors is a donor between 10 and 35 years old with latent tuberculosis or without tuberculosis infection.

This chain connects TRBV7-8 to TRBJ1-2; no clear D. The V gene's germline CDR1 is SGHVS and CDR2 FQNEAQ. The CDR3 consists of 16 residues. The ends were cut back, 0 bases at V and 8 bases at J, with 19 bases in the middle. The CDR3 loop reads CASSLAFSSARIGYTF. As DNA, the CDR3 is TGTGCCAGCAGCTTAGCCTTCTCCAGCGCCAGAATAGGCTACACCTTC.

V gene TRBV6-5 combines with J gene TRBJ1-1; 8 bases map to TRBD1. The CDR3 is 13 residues long. Per germline, CDR1 MNHEY and CDR2 SVGAGI. V shed 7 bases and J 1 base; nucleotides not matched to a gene: 2. For the CDR3, the DNA is TGTGCCAGCACGGACAGGGCGAACACTGAAGCTTTCTTT. Residues: CASTDRANTEAFF.

This clone was found once. This rearrangement joins TRBV21-1 to TRBJ2-7; the table's D call of TRBD1 was not tested on the DNA. TRBV21-1 is classified as a pseudogene. CDR3 length: 17 amino acids. CDR3 in amino acids: CASRYGTGALTWGEQYF. In nucleotides, the CDR3 is TGTGCCAGCAGATACGGGACAGGGGCCCTAACTTGGGGCGAGCAGTACTTC.

The chain couples TRBV19 to TRBJ2-1; a weak D match, TRBD1 (6 bases). There are 13 residues in the CDR3. The germline V and J ends were trimmed by 7 bases and 0 bases, with 7 bases remaining between them. The germline gives CDR1 LNHDA, CDR2 SQIVND (reference sequence). The CDR3 sequence: CASKGDSYNEQFF. The CDR3 nucleotides are TGTGCCAGTAAGGGGGACTCCTACAATGAGCAGTTCTTC.

The chain couples TRBV27 to TRBJ2-1; 9 bases match TRBD2. J was trimmed by 9 bases and V by 2 bases; bases with no gene match: 11. CDR3 length: 16 residues. The germline V gene encodes CDR1 MNHEY and CDR2 SMNVEV (reference sequence). CDR3 bases: TGTGCCAGCAGTTTAGTTGGGGCGGGGGGGCCGGGTGAGCAGTTCTTC. It specifies CASSLVGAGGPGEQFF.

V gene TRBV4-1 combines with J gene TRBJ1-6; unclear D gene. The germline gives CDR1 MGHRA, CDR2 YSYEKL. This CDR3 is 15 amino acids long. Trimming removed 2 bases from V and 3 bases from J, with 8 bases in between. The CDR3 loop is CASSQPNSYNSPLHF. Here the CDR3 DNA reads TGCGCCAGCAGCCAACCCAACAGCTATAATTCACCCCTCCACTTT.

This chain joins TRBV11-2 and TRBJ2-2, with 8 bases lining up with TRBD2. CDR1 and CDR2 (germline): SGHAT, FQNNGV. With V trimmed by 5 bases and J by 4 bases, 12 bases remained unmatched. The CDR3 is made up of 17 amino acids. The CDR3 DNA reads as TGTGCCAGCAGCCCTGAAAGGACTAGCTTTCCCACCGGGGAGCTGTTTTTT. Translation gives CASSPERTSFPTGELFF.

The chain joins TRBV20-1 to TRBJ2-1; no reliable D call. The CDR3 runs to 11 residues. Between the trimmed V and J ends, which lost 4 bases and 5 bases, there was a span of 6 bases. Germline V gene sequence: CDR1 DFQATT, CDR2 SNEGSKA (reference sequence). The CDR3 sequence: CSAKDNNEQFF. As DNA, the CDR3 is TGCAGTGCTAAAGATAACAATGAGCAGTTCTTC.

A single count supports this clone. V and J are TRBV19 and TRBJ1-5; 11 nucleotides agree with TRBD1. Trimming cost V 2 bases and J 4 bases; bases outside gene matches: 4. CDR3 length: 16 amino acids. Germline-derived CDR1 and CDR2 are LNHDA and SQIVND (reference sequence). DNA of the CDR3: TGTGCCAGTAGTATAATAAGGGACAGGGGGAATCAGCCCCAGCATTTT. It encodes CASSIIRDRGNQPQHF.

The J gene is TRBJ1-1, the V gene TRBV19; D perhaps matches TRBD1 (6 bases). V gave up 5 bases and J gave up 0 bases, with 10 bases separating them. CDR1 is LNHDA and CDR2 is SQIVND in the germline V gene (reference sequence). The CDR3 consists of 14 residues. DNA for the CDR3: TGTGCCAGTAGTCGGACAGTAATGAACACTGAAGCTTTCTTT. Amino acids: CASSRTVMNTEAFF. Based on the CDR3 plus reference TRBV19 and TRBJ1-1, the full variable domain is DGGITQSPKYLFRKEGQNVTLSCEQNLNHDAMYWYRQDPGQGLRLIYYSQIVNDFQKGDIAEGYSVSREKKESFPLTVTSAQKNPTAFYLCASSRTVMNTEAFFGQGTRLTVV.

This clone has only one observation. This chain joins TRBV27 and TRBJ1-5; D is uncertain. CDR1 and CDR2 from the germline V gene are MNHEY and SMNVEV (reference sequence). The ends were cut back, 0 bases at V and 7 bases at J, with 7 bases in the middle. The CDR3 consists of 13 residues. The CDR3, as DNA: TGTGCCAGCAGTTTATCAACTCTACAGCCCCAGCATTTT. Translated, it gives CASSLSTLQPQHF.

The J gene is TRBJ1-2, the V gene TRBV28, with a weak D call TRBD1 (6 bases). The V and J ends lost 11 bases and 3 bases respectively, with 16 bases between them. The CDR3 is made up of 13 amino acids. Germline CDR1 and CDR2: MDHEN and SYDVKM. This CDR3 is CAGQSLVDYGYTF. Here the CDR3 DNA reads TGTGCCGGACAGTCCCTAGTCGACTATGGCTACACCTTC.

The chain carries TRBV4-1 and TRBJ2-1; D might be TRBD1 (6 bases). CDR1 is MGHRA, CDR2 YSYEKL, per germline. This CDR3 has 14 amino acids. Trimming shortened V by 1 base and J by 7 bases, and 11 bases separated the two germline ends. CDR3 bases: TGCGCCAGCAGCCAAGTGGCAGGGGATAATGAGCAGTTCTTC. Translated: CASSQVAGDNEQFF.

This clone is medium-sized within its sample. The same CDR3 can be traced to other DNA sequences in this sample. The gene calls are TRBV14 and TRBJ2-1; TRBD2 aligns across 7 bases. CDR3 length: 15 residues. V lost 1 base, J lost 5 bases, and 5 bases stayed unmatched. Germline loops: CDR1 SGHDN, CDR2 FVKESK. Here the CDR3 reads CASSQVGGLDNEQFF. The CDR3 region has the DNA TGTGCCAGCAGCCAAGTGGGAGGGCTGGACAATGAGCAGTTCTTC. Complete variable domain (other parts from reference TRBV14 and TRBJ2-1): EAGVTQFPSHSVIEKGQTVTLRCDPISGHDNLYWYRRVMGKEIKFLLHFVKESKQDESGMPNNRFLAERTGGTYSTLKVQPAELEDSGVYFCASSQVGGLDNEQFFGPGTRLTVL.

V gene TRBV21-1 combines with J gene TRBJ1-5. TRBV21-1 is labeled a pseudogene. This CDR3 has 14 amino acids. The DNA for the CDR3 is TGTGCCAGCATCCTTCGGGGGGTCGGACAGCCCCAGCATTTT. This encodes CASILRGVGQPQHF.

The J gene is TRBJ2-5, the V gene TRBV11-1; TRBD1 matches 8 bases. V lost 6 bases and J lost 5; bases outside the gene matches: 8. The CDR3 length is 14 residues. The germline CDR1 and CDR2 sequences are SGHAT and FQDESV (reference sequence). The CDR3 DNA reads as TGTGCCAGCAGAAAGGGGACAGGAGGGGAGACCCAGTACTTC. Amino acids: CASRKGTGGETQYF.

This sequence joins TRBV13 and TRBJ2-1; 11 nucleotides match TRBD2. The CDR3 spans 14 residues. Germline V gene data show CDR1 as PRHDT and CDR2 as FYEKMQ (reference sequence). Trimming took 5 bases from V and 6 from J; bases not matched to a gene: 3. The CDR3 region is CASSRLAGSNEQFF. The DNA for the CDR3 is TGTGCCAGCAGCCGACTAGCGGGAAGCAATGAGCAGTTCTTC.

The V call is TRBV4-2, the J call TRBJ2-7, with a weak D call TRBD1 (6 bases). CDR3 length: 16 amino acids. V was shortened by 6 bases and J by 0 bases, with 18 bases between the two germline ends. Germline V gene data show CDR1 as LGHNA and CDR2 as YNFKEQ. The CDR3 here is CASRPEAGEHSYEQYF. The CDR3 coding sequence is TGTGCCAGCAGACCCGAGGCAGGGGAACACTCCTACGAGCAGTACTTC.

The chain is built from TRBV19 and TRBJ2-7; 9 positions agree with TRBD2. The junction had 9 bases not matched to a gene; V was cut back by 6 bases and J by 6 bases. The CDR3 runs to 14 residues. The germline gives CDR1 LNHDA, CDR2 SQIVND (reference sequence). The chain's CDR3 is CASRTQAGGREQYF. The CDR3 region has the DNA TGTGCCAGTAGGACGCAGGCGGGGGGGCGCGAGCAGTACTTC.

The rearrangement joins TRBV6-5 to TRBJ2-2; D possibly corresponds to TRBD2 (5 bases). CDR3 length: 16 amino acids. Germline V gene lookup returns CDR1 MNHEY and CDR2 SVGAGI. Trimming took off 4 bases at V and 7 bases at J, with 19 bases between the two ends. CDR3 nucleotides: TGTGCCAGCAGTTCTAACTCGGGATGGATTAGCGGGGAGCTGTTTTTT. As protein: CASSSNSGWISGELFF.

V and J are TRBV6-6 and TRBJ1-2, with D hard to call. Germline V gives CDR1 MNHNY, CDR2 SVGAGI (reference sequence). V lost 0 bases to trimming and J lost 6 bases, with 11 bases between them. The CDR3 contains 14 residues. The CDR3 region is CASSYSEGEDGYTF. The DNA of the CDR3 is TGTGCCAGCAGTTACTCGGAGGGAGAGGATGGCTACACCTTC.

The chain carries TRBV9 and TRBJ2-1; 8 bases map to TRBD1. Trimming at V came to 2 bases and at J to 8 bases, leaving 6 bases not matched to a gene. Germline V lookup: CDR1 SGDLS, CDR2 YYNGEE. CDR3 length: 14 residues. DNA for the CDR3: TGTGCCAGCAGCGTCCGACAGGGGCGGGATGAGCAGTTCTTC. Protein product: CASSVRQGRDEQFF.

The J gene is TRBJ1-1, the V gene TRBV5-6; perhaps TRBD1 as D (6 bases). CDR1 and CDR2 (germline): SGHDT, YYEEEE. The CDR3 has 16 residues. V gave up 1 base and J gave up 2 bases, with 15 bases separating them. CDR3 protein: CASSLLTGRENTEAFF. Written as DNA, the CDR3 is TGTGCCAGCAGCTTGTTGACAGGAAGAGAAAACACTGAAGCTTTCTTT. Using reference TRBV5-6 and TRBJ1-1 for the parts outside the CDR3, the full variable domain is DAGVTQSPTHLIKTRGQQVTLRCSPKSGHDTVSWYQQALGQGPQFIFQYYEEEERQRGNFPDRFSGHQFPNYSSELNVNALLLGDSALYLCASSLLTGRENTEAFFGQGTRLTVV.

The chain has TRBV7-6 and TRBJ1-1; unclear D gene. V was shortened by 6 bases and J by 1 base, with 12 bases between the two germline ends. CDR1 and CDR2 from the germline V gene are SGHVS and FNYEAQ. The CDR3 length is 14 residues. This CDR3 reads CASRIGSQNTEAFF. The CDR3 nucleotides read TGTGCCAGCAGGATAGGGAGTCAGAACACTGAAGCTTTCTTT.

This chain uses TRBV19 with TRBJ1-2, with D possibly matching TRBD1 (5 bases). The germline V and J ends were trimmed by 3 bases and 6 bases, with 14 bases remaining between them. Germline CDR1 is LNHDA and CDR2 is SQIVND (reference sequence). The CDR3 has 14 amino acids. DNA of the CDR3: TGTGCCAGTAGTATCGGGTCTCTAGGGGATGGCTACACCTTC. As protein: CASSIGSLGDGYTF.

The V gene is TRBV7-2, the J gene TRBJ2-7, with a tentative D call TRBD1 (6 bases). The V and J ends lost 4 bases and 7 bases respectively, with 14 bases between them. CDR1 and CDR2 (germline): SGHTA, FQGNSA. The CDR3 contains 13 residues. In DNA form, the CDR3 reads TGTGCCAGCAGCTCCCATAGAGGGGGTGAGCAGTACTTC. As protein: CASSSHRGGEQYF.

In this sample, this clone turned up once. The chain recombines TRBV25-1 with TRBJ1-2, with 7 bases aligning to TRBD1. CDR3 size: 14 residues. Germline V lookup: CDR1 MGHDK, CDR2 SYGVNS. J was trimmed by 7 bases and V by 5 bases; bases with no gene match: 10. Here the CDR3 reads CASSIMGQLTGYTF. The CDR3 region has the DNA TGTGCCAGCAGTATCATGGGACAGTTAACTGGCTACACCTTC.

The table lists this clone with a count of one. This chain uses TRBV5-1 with TRBJ1-1; 9 bases fit TRBD1. The V segment lost 4 bases and the J segment 5 bases; nucleotides outside the gene matches: 12. CDR1 is SGHRS and CDR2 is YFSETQ in the germline V gene. This CDR3 spans 16 amino acids. CDR3 bases: TGCGCCAGCAGCCCTACCGGGACAGGGATTATGACTGAAGCTTTCTTT. Its protein is CASSPTGTGIMTEAFF.

This clone was seen only once. The chain recombines TRBV4-2 with TRBJ2-7, with 9 bases aligning to TRBD1. Trimming at V came to 3 bases and at J to 5 bases, leaving 5 bases not matched to a gene. CDR1 LGHNA and CDR2 YNFKEQ come from the germline V gene. CDR3 length: 14 residues. The CDR3 DNA reads TGTGCCAGCAGCCAGGGACAGGGAGTAGACGAGCAGTACTTC. Amino acid sequence: CASSQGQGVDEQYF.

The rearrangement uses TRBV2 and TRBJ2-7, with TRBD1 matching over 7 bases. With 7 bases clipped from V and 2 bases from J, the junction kept 11 bases outside the gene matches. The CDR3 length is 15 residues. Germline CDR1 SNHLY, CDR2 FYNNEI. CDR3 region: CASTRTGAEAYEQYF. The CDR3 nucleotides are TGTGCCAGCACCCGAACAGGGGCCGAAGCCTACGAGCAGTACTTC.

The chain employs TRBV6-1 and TRBJ2-1; 7 bases are shared with TRBD1. Germline V CDR1 and CDR2: MNHNS, SASEGT. CDR3 length: 16 amino acids. The J segment lost 4 bases and the V segment lost 2 bases, leaving 8 bases of the junction unmatched. CDR3 protein: CASSEKRGQSYNEQFF. The CDR3 DNA follows: TGTGCCAGCAGTGAAAAAAGGGGACAGTCTTACAATGAGCAGTTCTTC.

This clone has just one count. The CDR3 DNA reads TGTGCCAGCAGCTTCTTGGCCTGGCCGGGGAATTCAGGCAATGAGCAGTTCTTC. Translated: CASSFLAWPGNSGNEQFF. V is TRBV7-8 and J is TRBJ2-1; D is possibly TRBD2 (5 bases). V lost 3 bases and J lost 6, with 24 bases in between. CDR1 is SGHVS and CDR2 is FQNEAQ in the germline V gene. The CDR3 consists of 18 residues. Variable domain in full (rest from reference TRBV7-8 and TRBJ2-1): GAGVSQSPRYKVAKRGQDVALRCDPISGHVSLFWYQQALGQGPEFLTYFQNEAQLDKSGLPSDRFFAERPEGSVSTLKIQRTQQEDSAVYLCASSFLAWPGNSGNEQFFGPGTRLTVL.